These 22 T cell receptor beta chains were all obtained from the same sample, sequenced in a study of T cell responses to AZD1222 COVID-19 vaccine. Profiled with immunoSEQ multiplex PCR; TCRdb holds only in-frame clones, not every one. The table lists 94,000 or so clones, 70% to 90% of them singletons. Material: peripheral blood, obtained on day 0 of AZD1222 vaccination. Receptors were obtained from an adult in good health.

The J gene is TRBJ1-3, the V gene TRBV4-2, with 7 positions matching TRBD1. The CDR3 contains 16 residues. V lost 0 bases and J lost 1; bases outside the gene matches: 3. Per germline, CDR1 LGHNA and CDR2 YNFKEQ. The CDR3 reads CASSQERGRSGNTIYF. The CDR3, as DNA: TGTGCCAGCAGCCAAGAGAGGGGGCGATCTGGAAACACCATATATTTT.

J is TRBJ1-1 and V is TRBV19, with a possible D match to TRBD1 (5 bases). The CDR3 spans 13 residues. Trimming took off 6 bases at V and 0 bases at J, with 8 bases between the two ends. Germline loops: CDR1 LNHDA, CDR2 SQIVND (reference sequence). In DNA form, the CDR3 reads TGTGCCAGTAGATTGGGGCTGAACACTGAAGCTTTCTTT. Amino acid sequence: CASRLGLNTEAFF.

The rearrangement links TRBV11-2 to TRBJ1-6, with 8 bases fitting TRBD1. The length of the CDR3 is 15 residues. Germline CDR1 reads SGHAT; CDR2 reads FQNNGV. The V segment lost 5 bases and the J segment 9 bases; nucleotides outside the gene matches: 9. Written as DNA, the CDR3 is TGTGCCAGCAGCCAACTCGGACAGGGCCTTTCACCCCTCCACTTT. Protein: CASSQLGQGLSPLHF.

The genes are TRBV3-1 (or the pseudogene TRBV3-2) and TRBJ2-1; 7 nucleotides align to TRBD2. This CDR3 comprises 17 residues. V lost 0 bases to trimming and J lost 3 bases; unmatched junction nucleotides: 8. Germline V lookup: CDR1 LGHDT, CDR2 YNNKEL (reference sequence). CDR3 residues: CASSQDSRGGIYNEQFF. In DNA form, the CDR3 reads TGTGCCAGCAGCCAAGACTCCCGGGGAGGGATCTACAATGAGCAGTTCTTC.

On this clone itself: The same CDR3 can be traced to other DNA sequences in this sample. V gene TRBV12-3 or TRBV12-4 combines with J gene TRBJ1-2, with D unclear. Trimming took 2 bases from V and 5 from J, leaving 6 bases between them. CDR3 length: 12 residues. The chain's CDR3 is CASSLLGYGYTF. For the CDR3, the DNA is TGTGCCAGCAGTTTACTTGGATATGGCTACACCTTC.

V is TRBV7-6 and J is TRBJ1-5, with TRBD1 matching 7 bases. The CDR3 loop spans 15 amino acids. Losses at the gene ends were 5 bases for V and 2 bases for J; bases not matched to a gene: 6. Germline CDR1 reads SGHVS; CDR2 reads FNYEAQ. The chain's CDR3 is CASSATGDGNQPQHF. The CDR3 coding sequence is TGTGCCAGCAGCGCAACAGGGGATGGCAATCAGCCCCAGCATTTT.

This clone turned up a few times. It is unclear where the CDR3 begins or ends on the DNA, so no DNA is shown, and the CDR3 is as TCRdb lists it. The CDR3 sequence: CAWSFFGAGRTEAFF. The chain has TRBV30 and TRBJ1-1. Germline V gene data show CDR1 as GTSNPN and CDR2 as SVGIG (reference sequence). Both ends counted, the CDR3 spans 15 residues.

A note on this clone: Within the sample, other DNA sequences also encode this same CDR3. The chain combines TRBV6-5 with TRBJ1-1; D ambiguous. The CDR3 has 15 residues. V shed 0 bases and J shed 1 base, with 9 bases lying between them. Germline loops: CDR1 MNHEY, CDR2 SVGAGI. CDR3 sequence (DNA): TGTGCCAGCAGTTACTCGGGTCAGACGAACACTGAAGCTTTCTTT. Translated, it gives CASSYSGQTNTEAFF.

This clone was seen more than once but under ten times. The chain recombines TRBV11-2 with TRBJ1-6, with TRBD1 matching over 10 bases. The V segment lost 4 bases and the J segment 5 bases; nucleotides outside the gene matches: 5. The CDR3 is 16 residues long. The germline CDR1 and CDR2 sequences are SGHAT and FQNNGV. The CDR3 sequence is CASSSPTGGDNSPLHF. As DNA, the CDR3 is TGTGCCAGCAGCTCCCCGACAGGGGGCGATAATTCACCCCTCCACTTT.

This clone was detected once. The chain has TRBV12-3 or TRBV12-4 and TRBJ2-7; D is perhaps TRBD1 (6 bases). Trimming shortened V by 6 bases and J by 3 bases, and 9 bases separated the two germline ends. The CDR3 has 12 amino acids. CDR3 sequence reads: CASSQQGYEQYF. CDR3 nucleotide sequence: TGTGCCAGCAGCCAACAGGGCTACGAGCAGTACTTC.

The J gene is TRBJ2-4, the V gene TRBV7-2; 7 nucleotides line up with TRBD1. The CDR3 contains 16 residues. V shed 5 bases and J 5 bases; nucleotides not matched to a gene: 12. Looked up from germline, CDR1 is SGHTA and CDR2 is FQGNSA. The CDR3 spells CASSQPLSRGQNIQYF. DNA for the CDR3: TGTGCCAGCAGCCAGCCGCTTTCGAGGGGGCAAAACATTCAGTACTTC.

The chain recombines TRBV5-1 with TRBJ1-3; D not certain. CDR3 length equals 14 residues. The germline V gene has CDR1 SGHRS and CDR2 YFSETQ. Deletions cut 0 bases from V and 4 bases from J, with 8 bases between. The CDR3 reads CASSLGQPGNTIYF. CDR3 nucleotide sequence: TGCGCCAGCAGCTTGGGGCAGCCGGGAAACACCATATATTTT.

The V call is TRBV23-1, the J call TRBJ2-7, with a possible D match to TRBD2 (5 bases). TRBV23-1 is known as an ORF, though its function is uncertain. The CDR3 extends over 15 amino acids. Trimming removed 0 bases at V and 0 bases at J, with 9 bases between. The DNA for the CDR3 is TGCGCCAGCAGTCAATCTTCCGGGATCTCCTACGAGCAGTACTTC. Its protein product is CASSQSSGISYEQYF.

This chain links TRBV3-1 (or the pseudogene TRBV3-2) with TRBJ2-1, with a weak D call TRBD2 (6 bases). The CDR3 runs 16 residues. Looked up from germline, CDR1 is LGHDT and CDR2 is YNNKEL (reference sequence). Trimming took off 0 bases at V and 0 bases at J, with 9 bases between the two ends. CDR3 loop: CASSQERGRSYNEQFF. CDR3 nucleotide sequence: TGTGCCAGCAGCCAAGAGCGGGGACGCTCCTACAATGAGCAGTTCTTC.

The chain uses TRBV5-1 and TRBJ1-2; D not certain. The V end lost 8 bases, the J end lost 4 bases, and 18 bases lay between the germline ends. Germline V gives CDR1 SGHRS, CDR2 YFSETQ. This CDR3 has 14 amino acids. The CDR3 nucleotides read TGCGCCAGTAACGCCGACGGGAATTCCTATGGCTACACCTTC. Its translation: CASNADGNSYGYTF.

The chain links TRBV11-2 to TRBJ2-1; D call uncertain. Trimming cost V 5 bases and J 10 bases, with 15 bases left between them. CDR3 size: 13 residues. Germline CDR1 reads SGHAT; CDR2 reads FQNNGV. The CDR3 spells CASSLGLFIEQFF. CDR3 sequence (DNA): TGTGCCAGCAGCCTGGGGTTGTTCATCGAGCAGTTCTTC. The full variable domain, completed using reference TRBV11-2 and TRBJ2-1, is EAGVAQSPRYKIIEKRQSVAFWCNPISGHATLYWYQQILGQGPKLLIQFQNNGVVDDSQLPKDRFSAERLKGVDSTLKIQPAKLEDSAVYLCASSLGLFIEQFFGPGTRLTVL.

This sequence joins TRBV7-2 and TRBJ1-5, with D maybe TRBD1 (5 bases). Per germline, CDR1 SGHTA and CDR2 FQGNSA. The CDR3 runs 12 residues. Between the trimmed V and J ends, which lost 10 bases and 7 bases, there was a span of 14 bases. The DNA for the CDR3 is TGTGCCACTACTCTCCCAGGGCAGCCCCAGCATTTT. Translating gives CATTLPGQPQHF.

The chain is built from TRBV5-1 and TRBJ2-7; D is possibly TRBD1 or TRBD2 (5 bases each). Trimming took off 3 bases at V and 0 bases at J, with 10 bases between the two ends. This CDR3 comprises 14 residues. The germline gives CDR1 SGHRS, CDR2 YFSETQ. CDR3 residues: CASSSRGNSYEQYF. The CDR3 DNA sequence: TGCGCCAGCAGCTCCCGGGGCAACTCCTACGAGCAGTACTTC. Full variable domain (remainder filled in from reference TRBV5-1 and TRBJ2-7): KAGVTQTPRYLIKTRGQQVTLSCSPISGHRSVSWYQQTPGQGLQFLFEYFSETQRNKGNFPGRFSGRQFSNSRSEMNVSTLELGDSALYLCASSSRGNSYEQYFGPGTRLTVT.

The CDR3 bases are TGTGCCAGTAGCGTCCAGACAGGGGATTTTGGTGGCTACACCTTC. This translates into CASSVQTGDFGGYTF. The V call is TRBV19, the J call TRBJ1-2, with 8 bases matching TRBD1. Germline assignment: CDR1 LNHDA and CDR2 SQIVND (reference sequence). Unmatched junction bases numbered 13, after V lost 6 bases and J lost 7 bases. The CDR3 runs 15 residues.

This clone was found a few times. The chain has TRBV19 and TRBJ2-1; either TRBD1 or TRBD2 may fit D (5 bases each). V lost 5 bases to trimming and J lost 5 bases, with 13 bases between them. Germline assignment: CDR1 LNHDA and CDR2 SQIVND (reference sequence). The CDR3 runs 14 residues. CDR3 residues: CASSLRDQDNEQFF. As DNA, the CDR3 is TGTGCCAGTAGTCTCCGGGACCAAGACAATGAGCAGTTCTTC.

J is TRBJ1-3 and V is TRBV4-2; D is uncertain. Trimming removed 0 bases at V and 4 bases at J, with 10 bases between. The CDR3 has 15 residues. Germline-derived CDR1 and CDR2 are LGHNA and YNFKEQ. CDR3 nucleotide sequence: TGTGCCAGCAGCCAAGATCAAGGGAAAGGAAACACCATATATTTT. Its protein is CASSQDQGKGNTIYF.

The gene calls are TRBV11-2 and TRBJ1-3; no firm D call. The V end was cut by 9 bases, the J end by 8 bases, with 20 bases between. The CDR3 totals 14 residues. The germline V gene encodes CDR1 SGHAT and CDR2 FQNNGV. The CDR3 protein is CASSKREWVDTIYF. The CDR3 nucleotides read TGTGCCAGTTCAAAACGGGAATGGGTAGACACCATATATTTT.